These T cell receptor beta chains were read from a single sample in a study of blood T cell repertoires in COVID-19. Sequencing was performed with immunoSEQ multiplex PCR; in TCRdb, only in-frame clones are kept and a portion is missing. The sample carries around 100,000 clones, 85% recorded once. What was sequenced was peripheral blood. These receptors all stem from a human donor in a cohort sampled during active COVID-19. The CDR3 runs from the conserved cysteine through the conserved F or W. Fields, in order: D gene, V gene, J gene, clone size, CDR3 DNA, CDR3 protein. D genes are given only for firm matches. Part of the rows lack a size; the others show once, few, many or a class for expanded clones.

>-|TRBV6-1|TRBJ1-6|-
TGTGCCAGCAGTGAATCGGGTCGCGGAGGCCACTTTTCACCCCTCCACTTT
CASSESGRGGHFSPLHF
>-|TRBV5-1|TRBJ1-2|-
TGCGCCAGCAGCGTGATTCCAGGGAATGGCTACACCTTC
CASSVIPGNGYTF
>TRBD1|TRBV25-1|TRBJ2-7|once
TGTGCCAGTCGGAAGGGGCAGGGGGCCTACGAGCAGTACTTC
CASRKGQGAYEQYF
>TRBD2|TRBV19|TRBJ2-1|-
TGTGCCAGTAGTATCCTAGCGGGAGGGAATGAGCAGTTCTTC
CASSILAGGNEQFF
>-|TRBV6-5|TRBJ1-5|few
TGTGCCAGCAGCAAAGGGGGGGTTAACAATCAGCCCCAGCATTTT
CASSKGGVNNQPQHF
>TRBD2|TRBV7-2|TRBJ2-5|-
TGTGCCAGCAGTCCGTTCAGCGGGGAGGCGGGGACCCAGTACTTC
CASSPFSGEAGTQYF
>TRBD2|TRBV10-3|TRBJ2-1|-
TGTGCCATCAGTGAGTTAGCGGGAGGGATCTACAATGAGCAGTTCTTC
CAISELAGGIYNEQFF
>-|TRBV5-8|TRBJ1-1|-
TGTGCCAGCAGCAGAGGGACACAGAACACTGAAGCTTTCTTT
CASSRGTQNTEAFF
>TRBD2|TRBV7-8|TRBJ2-2|-
TGTGCCAGCAGCTGGACTAGCGGGGTAACGAACACCGGGGAGCTGTTTTTT
CASSWTSGVTNTGELFF
>TRBD2|TRBV3-1/TRBV3-2|TRBJ2-7|once
TGTGCCAGCAGCCAAGGGCTAGCGGGAGGGTACGAGCAGTACTTC
CASSQGLAGGYEQYF
>-|TRBV6-2/TRBV6-3|TRBJ2-1|-
TGTGCCAGCAGCCCGGAGCCCACAGGTCGAGAGCAGTTCTTC
CASSPEPTGREQFF
>TRBD1|TRBV30|TRBJ2-7|once
TGTGCCTGGAGTTTCCAGACAGGGCTAAGCGAGCAGTACTTC
CAWSFQTGLSEQYF
>-|TRBV29-1|TRBJ1-4|-
TGCAGCGTTGAAGACCCAGGTTCAGGCGAAAAACTGTTTTTT
CSVEDPGSGEKLFF
>-|TRBV5-6|TRBJ1-6|-
TGTGCCAGCAGCCTATACAGTCCCTCCTATAATTCACCCCTCCACTTT
CASSLYSPSYNSPLHF
>TRBD2|TRBV19|TRBJ2-7|-
TGTGCCAGTAGTAGGGGACTAGCGGGGGACTACGAGCAGTACTTC
CASSRGLAGDYEQYF
>TRBD2|TRBV14|TRBJ2-5|-
TGTGCCAGCAGCCAGAGGACTAGCGGGTACCAAGAGACCCAGTACTTC
CASSQRTSGYQETQYF
>-|TRBV13|TRBJ1-3|-
TGTGCCAGCAGCTTAAGCCAGGGGGGAAACACCATATATTTT
CASSLSQGGNTIYF
>-|TRBV6-5|TRBJ1-6|-
TGTGCCAGCACCGCGGGGGGGGCGCGTTCACCCCTCCACTTT
CASTAGGARSPLHF
>-|TRBV7-2|TRBJ2-5|-
TGTGCCAGCAGCTTAGAAAAAAGTAGAACAGAGACCCAGTACTTC
CASSLEKSRTETQYF
>-|TRBV7-9|TRBJ1-1|once
TGCGCCAGCAGCTTTTTCAGGGCGAACACTGAAGCTTTCTTT
CASSFFRANTEAFF
>-|TRBV12-3/TRBV12-4|TRBJ1-5|few
TGTGCCAGCAGGCGACTCAATCAGCCCCAGCATTTT
CASRRLNQPQHF
>TRBD2|TRBV6-5|TRBJ2-5|-
TGTGCCAGCAGGAGAGCGGGGGCGGAGTACTTC
CASRRAGAEYF
>-|TRBV27|TRBJ1-2|-
TGTGCCAGCAGGGGGCAGGTCTATGGCTACACCTTC
CASRGQVYGYTF
>-|TRBV7-9|TRBJ2-3|-
TGTGCCAGCAGCTTAGGTATTACAGGTTCGACGCAGTATTTT
CASSLGITGSTQYF
>-|TRBV6-5|TRBJ2-5|-
TGTGCCAGCAGTTATGGACAGAGGGAGACCCAGTACTTC
CASSYGQRETQYF
>TRBD2|TRBV27|TRBJ2-2|-
TGTGCCAGCAGTTTAGGACTAGCGGATGGGGGCGGGGAGCTGTTTTTT
CASSLGLADGGGELFF
>TRBD1|TRBV7-2|TRBJ1-5|-
TGTGCCAGCAACTCAGATTCCGGGACAGGGCTTCAGCCCCAGCATTTT
CASNSDSGTGLQPQHF
>TRBD1|TRBV3-1/TRBV3-2|TRBJ1-2|-
TGTGCCAGCAGCCAAGACGCGGACAGGCGGGCATTC
CASSQDADRRAF
>TRBD2|TRBV4-2|TRBJ2-3|once
TGTGCCAGCAGCTCTCTAGCGGGAGGGATTAGCACAGATACGCAGTATTTT
CASSSLAGGISTDTQYF
>-|TRBV7-7|TRBJ2-7|-
TGTGCCAGCAGCTTAGGAGAAGGGGGCGAGCAGTACTTC
CASSLGEGGEQYF
>TRBD1|TRBV6-5|TRBJ2-5|-
TGTGCCAGCAGGACAGGGGGCGTCGAGACCCAGTACTTC
CASRTGGVETQYF
>-|TRBV14|TRBJ1-2|-
TGTGCCAGCAGCGAACAGTCTAACTATGGCTACACCTTC
CASSEQSNYGYTF
>TRBD2|TRBV7-2|TRBJ2-5|-
TGTGCCAGCAGCTTAAACACAGCGGGAGTGGAGACCCAGTACTTC
CASSLNTAGVETQYF
>-|TRBV6-2/TRBV6-3|TRBJ2-1|-
TGTGCCAGCAGTAGAAATACACCGACGGGAGATGGGCAGTTCTTC
CASSRNTPTGDGQFF
>-|TRBV27|TRBJ1-6|-
TGTGCCAGCAGTTTCCAGTGGTCACCCCTCCACTTT
CASSFQWSPLHF
>TRBD1|TRBV5-1|TRBJ2-5|-
TGCGCCAGCAGCTTTTTAGGGACAGCTCAAGAGACCCAGTACTTC
CASSFLGTAQETQYF
>TRBD1|TRBV6-6|TRBJ1-2|once
TGTGCCAGCAGTCCGACCGGGACAGGGGGCGCGATTACTGGCTACACCTTC
CASSPTGTGGAITGYTF